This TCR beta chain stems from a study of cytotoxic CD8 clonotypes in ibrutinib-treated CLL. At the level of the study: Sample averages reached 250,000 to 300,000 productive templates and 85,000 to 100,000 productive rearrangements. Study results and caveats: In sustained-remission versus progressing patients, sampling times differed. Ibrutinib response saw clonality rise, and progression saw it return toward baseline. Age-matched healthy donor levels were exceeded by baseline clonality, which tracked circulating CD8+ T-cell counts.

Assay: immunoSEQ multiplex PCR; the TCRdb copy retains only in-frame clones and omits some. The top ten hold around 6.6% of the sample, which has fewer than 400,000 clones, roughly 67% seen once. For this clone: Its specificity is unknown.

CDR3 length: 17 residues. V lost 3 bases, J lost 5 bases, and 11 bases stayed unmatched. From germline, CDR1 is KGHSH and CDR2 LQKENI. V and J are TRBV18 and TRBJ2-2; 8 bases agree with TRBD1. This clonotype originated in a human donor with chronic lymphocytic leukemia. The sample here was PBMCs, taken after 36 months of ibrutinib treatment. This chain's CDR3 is CASSPAYGTGSTGELFF. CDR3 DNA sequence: TGTGCCAGCTCACCGGCGTATGGGACAGGATCGACCGGGGAGCTGTTTTTT.